The T cell receptor beta chain described here comes from a study of T cell responses to AZD1222 COVID-19 vaccine. Study findings and constraints: Baseline testing showed seropositivity in only six AZD1222 recipients. Reportedly, close to half of spike-specific TCRs are directed against unmutated variant regions.

CDR3 length equals 13 residues. CDR1 is MNHEY, CDR2 SVGEGT, per germline. V shed 5 bases and J shed 1 base, with 8 bases lying between them. With regard to this clone: Its antigen is not known.

Repertoires were generated with immunoSEQ multiplex PCR, while TCRdb's copy carries only in-frame clones and drops some. The repertoire has 120,000 or so clones, 70% to 85% of them found once; the top ten carry about 29%. The source was peripheral blood, collected 28 days after the second AZD1222 dose. The genes are TRBV6-2 or TRBV6-3 and TRBJ1-2; D is possibly TRBD1 (6 bases). This clonotype originated in an adult who received the AZD1222 COVID-19 vaccine. As DNA, the CDR3 is TGTGCCAGCAGTGCGACAGGTAACTATGGCTACACCTTC. Amino acids: CASSATGNYGYTF.